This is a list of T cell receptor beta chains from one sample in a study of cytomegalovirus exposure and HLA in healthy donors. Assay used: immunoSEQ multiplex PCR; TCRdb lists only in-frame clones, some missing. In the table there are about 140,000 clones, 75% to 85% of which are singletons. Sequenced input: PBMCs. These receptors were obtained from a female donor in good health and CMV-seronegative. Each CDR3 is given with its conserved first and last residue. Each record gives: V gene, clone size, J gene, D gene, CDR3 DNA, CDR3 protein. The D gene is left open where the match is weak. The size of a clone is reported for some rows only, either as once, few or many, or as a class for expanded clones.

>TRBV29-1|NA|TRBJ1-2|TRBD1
TGCAGCGTTGATGACAGGGGTTCCTCTAACTATGGCTACACCTTC
CSVDDRGSSNYGYTF
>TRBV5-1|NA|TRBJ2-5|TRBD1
TGCGCCAGCAAAGGGACAGCCCAAGAGACCCAGTACTTC
CASKGTAQETQYF
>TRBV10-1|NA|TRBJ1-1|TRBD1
TGCGCCAGCGACAGGGGAAACACTGAAGCTTTCTTT
CASDRGNTEAFF
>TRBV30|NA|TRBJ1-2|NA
TGTGCCTGGAGTGGCGATGGGAGTTATGGCTACACCTTC
CAWSGDGSYGYTF
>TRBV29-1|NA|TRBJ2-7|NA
TGCAGCGTTAGCCGGGGATCCCAAGTGGCAGTAAACGAGCAGTACTTC
CSVSRGSQVAVNEQYF
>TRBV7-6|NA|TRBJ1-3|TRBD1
TGTGCCAGCAGCTTGTTCCATTCCGGAGGACAGGGGGCTCTCACCATATATTTT
CASSLFHSGGQGALTIYF
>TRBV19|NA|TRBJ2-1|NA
TGTGCCAGTAGTACGTGGACAGAGATATACAATGAGCAGTTCTTC
CASSTWTEIYNEQFF
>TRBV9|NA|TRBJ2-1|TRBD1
TGTGCCAGCAGCGTAGAGGGGACAGAAAATGAGCAGTTCTTC
CASSVEGTENEQFF
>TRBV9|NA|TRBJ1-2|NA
TGTGCCAGCAGTCCCGACAGGACCAAACCCTGGCTATATGGCTACACCTTC
CASSPDRTKPWLYGYTF
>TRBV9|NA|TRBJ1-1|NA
TGTGCCAGCAGCCCAATTGTGGGCCCTGAAGCTTTCTTT
CASSPIVGPEAFF
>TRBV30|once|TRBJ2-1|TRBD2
TGTGCCTGGGGGCCTAGCGGGCGCACGAGGTTCTTC
CAWGPSGRTRFF
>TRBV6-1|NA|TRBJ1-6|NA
TGTGCCAGCAGTGATGCAGGGCACTCCTATAATTCACCCCTCCACTTT
CASSDAGHSYNSPLHF
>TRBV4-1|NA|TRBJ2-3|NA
TGCGCCAGCAGCCAAGACCGGGCCCAAGGAGGGGATACGCAGTATTTT
CASSQDRAQGGDTQYF
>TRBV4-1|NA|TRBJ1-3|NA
TGCGCCAGCAGCCAAGATCAGGCTGCCGCTGGAAACACCATATATTTT
CASSQDQAAAGNTIYF
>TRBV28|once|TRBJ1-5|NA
TGTGCCAGCAGTTCCAGACAGCCCCAGCATTTT
CASSSRQPQHF
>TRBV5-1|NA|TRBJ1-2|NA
TGCGCCAGCAGCTTACTCGCAGGGACTAACTATGGCTACACCTTC
CASSLLAGTNYGYTF
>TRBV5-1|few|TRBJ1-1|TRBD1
TGCGCCAGCAGCTTGGTCTCAGGGGGCACTGAAGCTTTCTTT
CASSLVSGGTEAFF
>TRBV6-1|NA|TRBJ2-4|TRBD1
TGTGCCAGCAGTGCCAGGGGGACGGGGGCCAAAAACATTCAGTACTTC
CASSARGTGAKNIQYF
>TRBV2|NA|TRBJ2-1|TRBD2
TGTGCCAGCAAAAGACTAGCGGGAGCAGGTGAGCAGTTCTTC
CASKRLAGAGEQFF
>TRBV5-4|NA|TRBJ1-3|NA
TGTGCCAGCAGCTTGGCCATGGGCGAAGGAAACACCATATATTTT
CASSLAMGEGNTIYF
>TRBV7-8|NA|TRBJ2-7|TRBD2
TGTGCCAGCAGCTTATTTACAGCGTCAGCGGGAGAGCAGTACTTC
CASSLFTASAGEQYF
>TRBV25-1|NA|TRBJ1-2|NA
TGTGCCAGCAGTGACGCCGGGAGAGATTTCTATGGCTACACCTTC
CASSDAGRDFYGYTF
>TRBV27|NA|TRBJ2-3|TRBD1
TGTGCCACCTACCGGACAGGGGAAACAGATACGCAGTATTTT
CATYRTGETDTQYF
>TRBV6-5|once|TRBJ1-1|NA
TGTGCCAGCACCCGGACATCTCCTATGAACACTGAAGCTTTCTTT
CASTRTSPMNTEAFF
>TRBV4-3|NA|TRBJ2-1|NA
TGCGCCAGCAGCCTGACTAGGGCGTCGGAGCAGTTCTTC
CASSLTRASEQFF
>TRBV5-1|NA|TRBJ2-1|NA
TGCGCCAGCAGCTTGGATGCAGGCTCCTACAATGAGCAGTTCTTC
CASSLDAGSYNEQFF
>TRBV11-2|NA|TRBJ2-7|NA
TGTGCCAGCAGCCCGCCAAGGACAAACGAAGCCTACGAGCAGTACTTC
CASSPPRTNEAYEQYF
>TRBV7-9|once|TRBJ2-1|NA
TGTGCCAGCAGCCTCGAGCGGATCGAGCAGTTCTTC
CASSLERIEQFF
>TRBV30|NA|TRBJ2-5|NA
TGTGCCTGGAGCCCAGGGTTCAAGACCCAGTACTTC
CAWSPGFKTQYF
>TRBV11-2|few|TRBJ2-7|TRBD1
TGTGCCAGCAGCTTAGGGGGACAGTTCTACGAGCAGTACTTC
CASSLGGQFYEQYF
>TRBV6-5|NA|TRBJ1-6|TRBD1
TGTGCCAGCAGCACAGGGGTCTATAATTCACCCCTCCACTTT
CASSTGVYNSPLHF
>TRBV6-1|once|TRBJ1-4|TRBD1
TGTGCCAGCAGTACAGGGGCGGCAACTAATGAAAAACTGTTTTTT
CASSTGAATNEKLFF
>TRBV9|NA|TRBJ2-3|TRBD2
TGTGCCAGCAGCGTCGGACTAGCGGGGGATACGCAGTATTTT
CASSVGLAGDTQYF
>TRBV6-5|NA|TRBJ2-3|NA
TGTGCCAGCAAAAAGTTCGCTAGAGAAGCAGATACGCAGTATTTT
CASKKFAREADTQYF
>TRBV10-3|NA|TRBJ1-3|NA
TGTGCCATCAGTGACATAACAGGGTCTGGAAACACCATATATTTT
CAISDITGSGNTIYF
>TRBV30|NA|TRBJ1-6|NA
TGTGCCTGGAGTGTAATAAAGCATAATTCACCCCTCCACTTT
CAWSVIKHNSPLHF
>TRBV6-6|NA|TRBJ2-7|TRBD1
TGTGCCAGCAGGGGACAGGGGGGCTCTCTCTACGAGCAGTACTTC
CASRGQGGSLYEQYF
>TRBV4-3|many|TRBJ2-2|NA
TGCGCCAGCAGCCAAGATCGACAGGCGAACACCGGGGAGCTGTTTTTT
CASSQDRQANTGELFF
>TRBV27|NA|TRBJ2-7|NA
TGTGCCAGCAGTTTCGGACTAGAGGGGGGCGAGCAGTACTTC
CASSFGLEGGEQYF
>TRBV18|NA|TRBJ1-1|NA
TGTGCCAGCTCACCTCTAGGTGGGGCCAACACTGAAGCTTTCTTT
CASSPLGGANTEAFF
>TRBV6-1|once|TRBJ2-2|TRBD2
TGTGCCAGCAGCGCACTAGCGGGAGTATCCGGGGAGCTGTTTTTT
CASSALAGVSGELFF
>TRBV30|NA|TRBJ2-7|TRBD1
TGTGCCTGGAGTACTAGACAGGGCTCTTACGAGCAGTACTTC
CAWSTRQGSYEQYF
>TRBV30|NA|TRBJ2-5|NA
TGTGCCAGGAAAGGGGCAGGGGAGACCCAGTACTTC
CARKGAGETQYF
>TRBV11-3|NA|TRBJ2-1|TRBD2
TGTGCCAGCAGCTCCTCCGGGACTAGCTCTAGCGAGCAGTTCTTC
CASSSSGTSSSEQFF
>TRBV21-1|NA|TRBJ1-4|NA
TGTGCCAGCAGCAGGACAGGGCAAACTGCAACTAATGAAAAACTGTTTTTT
CASSRTGQTATNEKLFF
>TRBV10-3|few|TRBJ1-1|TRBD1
TGTGCCATCAGGGCTGGGACAGGTCAAACTACTGAAGCTTTCTTT
CAIRAGTGQTTEAFF
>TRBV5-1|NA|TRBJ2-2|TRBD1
TGCGCCAGCAGCTTGAGACAGGGGGGGCCCGGGGAGCTGTTTTTT
CASSLRQGGPGELFF
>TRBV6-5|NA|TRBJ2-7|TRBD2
TGTGCCAGCAGTTACGCGGGACTAGCGAGCGACGAGCAGTACTTC
CASSYAGLASDEQYF
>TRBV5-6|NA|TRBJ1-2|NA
TGTGCCAGCAGCTTGGTGTCAGGGCCCGGCTACACCTTC
CASSLVSGPGYTF
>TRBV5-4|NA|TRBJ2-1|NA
TGTGCCAGCAGCTTGGGGGCGGACCAGGGGGGCGAGCAGTTCTTC
CASSLGADQGGEQFF
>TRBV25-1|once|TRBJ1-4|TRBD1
TGTGCCAGCAGTGGAAGACAGGGGCCCCATGAAAAACTGTTTTTT
CASSGRQGPHEKLFF